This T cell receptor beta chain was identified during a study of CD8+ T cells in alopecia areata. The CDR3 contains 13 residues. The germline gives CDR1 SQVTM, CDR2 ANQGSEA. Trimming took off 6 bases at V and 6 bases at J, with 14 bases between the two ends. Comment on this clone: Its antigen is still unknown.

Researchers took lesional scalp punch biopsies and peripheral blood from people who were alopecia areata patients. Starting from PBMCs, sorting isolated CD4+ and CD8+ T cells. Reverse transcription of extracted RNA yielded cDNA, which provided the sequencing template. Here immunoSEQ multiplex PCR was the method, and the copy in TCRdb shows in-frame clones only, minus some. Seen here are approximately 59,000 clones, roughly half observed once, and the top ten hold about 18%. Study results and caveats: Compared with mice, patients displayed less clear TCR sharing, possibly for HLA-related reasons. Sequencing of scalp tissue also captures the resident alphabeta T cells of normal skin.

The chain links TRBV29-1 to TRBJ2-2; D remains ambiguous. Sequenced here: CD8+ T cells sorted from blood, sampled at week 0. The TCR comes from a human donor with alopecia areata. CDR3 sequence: CSVSAGVPGELFF. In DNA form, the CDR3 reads TGCAGCGTGTCCGCTGGGGTCCCCGGGGAGCTGTTTTTT.